This TCR beta chain was captured in a study of T cell changes during pregnancy in multiple sclerosis. This clone appeared a few times. The table came from immunoSEQ multiplex PCR; TCRdb's copy has only in-frame clones and leaves some out. The sample contains tens of thousands of clones, around 94% of which appear only once. CDR3 length equals 14 residues. Losses at the gene ends were 5 bases for V and 9 bases for J; bases not matched to a gene: 11. Germline V gene data show CDR1 as MNHEY and CDR2 as SVGAGI. This specimen was CD4+ T cells from peripheral blood mononuclear cells, taken in the third trimester of pregnancy. The sequence was obtained from a female donor with multiple sclerosis, enrolled in a pregnancy study. The chain uses TRBV6-5 and TRBJ1-1; 8 bases match TRBD1. Here the CDR3 reads CASSPSGTGRKAFF. In nucleotides, the CDR3 is TGTGCCAGCAGTCCTTCCGGGACAGGAAGAAAAGCTTTCTTT.